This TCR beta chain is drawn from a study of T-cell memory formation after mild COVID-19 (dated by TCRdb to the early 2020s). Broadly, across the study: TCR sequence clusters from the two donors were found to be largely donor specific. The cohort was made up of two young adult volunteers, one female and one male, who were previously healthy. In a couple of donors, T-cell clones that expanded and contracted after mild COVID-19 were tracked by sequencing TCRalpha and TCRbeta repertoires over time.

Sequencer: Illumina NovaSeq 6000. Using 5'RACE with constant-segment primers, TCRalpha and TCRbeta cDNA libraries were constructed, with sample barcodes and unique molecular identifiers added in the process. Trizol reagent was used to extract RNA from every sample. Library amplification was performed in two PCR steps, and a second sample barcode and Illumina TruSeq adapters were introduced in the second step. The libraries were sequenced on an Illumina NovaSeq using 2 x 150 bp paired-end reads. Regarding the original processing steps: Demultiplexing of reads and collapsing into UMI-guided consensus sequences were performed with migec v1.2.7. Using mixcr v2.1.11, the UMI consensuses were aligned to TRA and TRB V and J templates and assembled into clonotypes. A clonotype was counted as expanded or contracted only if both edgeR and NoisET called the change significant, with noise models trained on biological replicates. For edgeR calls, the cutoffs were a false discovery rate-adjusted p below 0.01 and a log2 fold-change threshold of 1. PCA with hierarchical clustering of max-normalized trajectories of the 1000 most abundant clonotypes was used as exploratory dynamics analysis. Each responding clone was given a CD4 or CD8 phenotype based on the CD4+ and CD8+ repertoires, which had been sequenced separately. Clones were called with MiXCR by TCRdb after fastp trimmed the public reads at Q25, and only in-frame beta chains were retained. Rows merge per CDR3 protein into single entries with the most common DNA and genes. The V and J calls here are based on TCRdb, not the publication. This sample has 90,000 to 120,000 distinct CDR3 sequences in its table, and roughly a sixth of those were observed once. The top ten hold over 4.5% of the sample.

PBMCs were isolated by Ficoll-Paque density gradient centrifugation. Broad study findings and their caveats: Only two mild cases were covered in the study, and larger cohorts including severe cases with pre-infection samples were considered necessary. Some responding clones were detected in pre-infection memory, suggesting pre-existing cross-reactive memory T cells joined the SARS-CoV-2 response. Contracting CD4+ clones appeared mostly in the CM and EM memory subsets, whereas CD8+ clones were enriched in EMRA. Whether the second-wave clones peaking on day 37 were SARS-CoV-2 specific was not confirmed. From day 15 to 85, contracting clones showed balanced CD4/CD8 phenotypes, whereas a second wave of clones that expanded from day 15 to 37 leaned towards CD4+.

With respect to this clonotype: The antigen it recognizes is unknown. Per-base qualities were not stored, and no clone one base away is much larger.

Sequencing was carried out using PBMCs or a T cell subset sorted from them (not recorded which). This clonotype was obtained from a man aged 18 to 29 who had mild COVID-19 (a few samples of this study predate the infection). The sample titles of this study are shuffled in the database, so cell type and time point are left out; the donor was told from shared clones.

The CDR3 protein: CASSYFGESEAFF. The DNA reads TGTGCCAGCAGTTATTTTGGGGAATCTGAAGCTTTCTTT. The rearranged chain carries TRBV6-5 and TRBJ1-1, with the D gene not clear enough to name. Taken from the germline V gene, the CDR1 and CDR2 loops are MNHEY and SVGAGI. The junction carries 11 bases between V and J, which are trimmed by 3 bases and 6 bases respectively. Reading from cysteine to phenylalanine, the CDR3 counts 13 amino acids. The entry retains the CDR3 DNA only, 39 bases that are in frame from base 1.